This T cell receptor beta chain comes out of a study of T cell changes during pregnancy in multiple sclerosis. The CDR3 covers 15 residues. With 2 bases clipped from V and 5 bases from J, the junction kept 6 bases outside the gene matches. Germline CDR1 reads MNHEY; CDR2 reads SMNVEV (reference sequence). This clone was seen just once. Using immunoSEQ multiplex PCR, the repertoire was profiled, and TCRdb retains in-frame clones only, with some absent. The sample consists of approximately 60,000 clones, around 94% of them appearing once. The origin of this receptor is a female donor with multiple sclerosis, enrolled in a pregnancy study. The V gene is TRBV27, the J gene TRBJ2-1, with 7 bases matching TRBD1. The sequencing used CD8+ T cells from peripheral blood mononuclear cells, collected in the third trimester of pregnancy. The CDR3 DNA is TGTGCCAGCAGTTTAGCCGGGACAGTTGACAATGAGCAGTTCTTC. Translated: CASSLAGTVDNEQFF.